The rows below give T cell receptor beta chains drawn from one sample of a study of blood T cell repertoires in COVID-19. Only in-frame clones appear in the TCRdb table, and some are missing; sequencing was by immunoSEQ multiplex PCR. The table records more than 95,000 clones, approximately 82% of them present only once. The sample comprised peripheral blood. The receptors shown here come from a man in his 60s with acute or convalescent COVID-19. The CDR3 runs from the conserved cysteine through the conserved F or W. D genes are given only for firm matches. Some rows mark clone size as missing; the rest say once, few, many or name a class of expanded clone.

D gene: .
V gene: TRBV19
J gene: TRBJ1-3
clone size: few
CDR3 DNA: TGTGCCAGTAGTATATTAGGGGGTCTCTCTGGAAACACCATATATTTT
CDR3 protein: CASSILGGLSGNTIYF

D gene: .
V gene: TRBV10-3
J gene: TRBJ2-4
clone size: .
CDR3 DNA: TGTGCCATCAGTGACGGTAACCTAGCCAAAAACATTCAGTACTTC
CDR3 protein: CAISDGNLAKNIQYF

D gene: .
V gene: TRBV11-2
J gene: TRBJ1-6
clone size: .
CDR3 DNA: TGTGCCAGCACCAAACCGGGGTCATATAATTCACCCCTCCACTTT
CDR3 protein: CASTKPGSYNSPLHF

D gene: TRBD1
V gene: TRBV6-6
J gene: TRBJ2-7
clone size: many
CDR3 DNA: TGTGCCAGCAGTTGGGGACAGCGCACCTACGAGCAGTACTTC
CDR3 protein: CASSWGQRTYEQYF

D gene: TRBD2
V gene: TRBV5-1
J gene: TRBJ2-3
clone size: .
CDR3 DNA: TGCGCCAGCAGCGCGAATAGCGGGCGCACAGATACGCAGTATTTT
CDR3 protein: CASSANSGRTDTQYF

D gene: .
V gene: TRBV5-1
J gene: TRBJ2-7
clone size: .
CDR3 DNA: TGCGCCAGCGCCACAAGGGCCGCGGGCGAGCAGTACTTC
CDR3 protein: CASATRAAGEQYF

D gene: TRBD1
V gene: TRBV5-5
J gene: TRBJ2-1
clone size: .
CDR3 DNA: TGTGCCACCTATCTCGGGACAGGGAGCTCCTACAATGAGCAGTTCTTC
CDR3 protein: CATYLGTGSSYNEQFF

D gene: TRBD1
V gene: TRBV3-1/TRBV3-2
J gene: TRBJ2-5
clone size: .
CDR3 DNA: TGTGCCAGCAGCCTTGGGACAGGGCGTGTACAAGAGACCCAGTACTTC
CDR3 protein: CASSLGTGRVQETQYF

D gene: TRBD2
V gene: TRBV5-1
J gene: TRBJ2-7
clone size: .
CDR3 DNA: TGCGCCAGCAGACCGACTAGCGGGAGCTCCTACGAGCAGTACTTC
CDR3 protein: CASRPTSGSSYEQYF

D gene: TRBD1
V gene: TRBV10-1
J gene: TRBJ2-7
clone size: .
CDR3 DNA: TGCGCCAGCAGTGAGTCAAGGACAGGGGGATCCTACGAGCAGTACTTC
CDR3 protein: CASSESRTGGSYEQYF

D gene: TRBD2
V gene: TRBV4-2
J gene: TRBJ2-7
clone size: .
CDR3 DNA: TGTGCCAGCAGCCAAGGGCGCTGGGGGAGGGGACTCGACGAGCAGTACTTC
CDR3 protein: CASSQGRWGRGLDEQYF

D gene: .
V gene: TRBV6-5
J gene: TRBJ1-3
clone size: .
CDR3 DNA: TGTGCCAGCAGGTTGGGAGGGTACTCTGGAAACACCATATATTTT
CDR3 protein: CASRLGGYSGNTIYF

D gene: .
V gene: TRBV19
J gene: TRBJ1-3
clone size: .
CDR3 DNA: TGTGCCAGTAGTACCTCACCAGGCAAAGGAAACACCATATATTTT
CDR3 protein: CASSTSPGKGNTIYF

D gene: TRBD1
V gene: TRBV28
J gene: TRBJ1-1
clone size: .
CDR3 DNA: TGTGCCAGCAGTTTAGTACAGGGGTCAGGTGGGAACACTGAAGCTTTCTTT
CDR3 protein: CASSLVQGSGGNTEAFF

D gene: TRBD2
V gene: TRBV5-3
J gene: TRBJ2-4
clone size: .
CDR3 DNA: TGTGCCAGAAGCCGGAGGACTAGCGGACATGCCAAAAACATTCAGTACTTC
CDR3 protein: CARSRRTSGHAKNIQYF

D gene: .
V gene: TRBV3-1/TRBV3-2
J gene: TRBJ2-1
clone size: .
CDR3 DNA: TGTGCCAGCAGCCTGCCGGGTAGCGGAAATGAGCAGTTCTTC
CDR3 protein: CASSLPGSGNEQFF

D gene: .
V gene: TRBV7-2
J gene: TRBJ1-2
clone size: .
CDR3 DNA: TGTGCCAGCAGCTCCGGGAGTCTAACTAACTATGGCTACACCTTC
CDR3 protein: CASSSGSLTNYGYTF

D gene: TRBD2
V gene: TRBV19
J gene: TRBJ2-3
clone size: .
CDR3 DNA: TGTGCCAGTAGTATAGGTATCCCGGCGGGAGGGCAGTATTTT
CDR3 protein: CASSIGIPAGGQYF

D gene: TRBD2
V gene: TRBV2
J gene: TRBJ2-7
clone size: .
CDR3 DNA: TGTGCCAGCAGTGATGGACCGACTAGCGGGACTCGCAAGCAGTACTTC
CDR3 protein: CASSDGPTSGTRKQYF

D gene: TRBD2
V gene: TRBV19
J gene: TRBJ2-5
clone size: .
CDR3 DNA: TGTGCCAGTAGTCCCCGGACTAGCGGGAGAGTTTTGGAGACCCAGTACTTC
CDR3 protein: CASSPRTSGRVLETQYF

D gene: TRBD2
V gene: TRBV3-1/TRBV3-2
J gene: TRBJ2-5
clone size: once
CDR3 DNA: TGTGCCAGCAGCCACATCCTAGCGGGAGTTGGTGAGACCCAGTACTTC
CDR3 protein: CASSHILAGVGETQYF

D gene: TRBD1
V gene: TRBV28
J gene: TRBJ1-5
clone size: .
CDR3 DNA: TGTGCCACTACCCGGGACAGGGTTAATCAGCCCCAGCATTTT
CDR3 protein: CATTRDRVNQPQHF

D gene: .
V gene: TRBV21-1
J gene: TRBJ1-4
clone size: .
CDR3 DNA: TGTGCCAGCAGCAAAGCGTCCAGGGACACCATAACTTGGGCAACTAATGAAAAACTGTTTTTT
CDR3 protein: CASSKASRDTITWATNEKLFF

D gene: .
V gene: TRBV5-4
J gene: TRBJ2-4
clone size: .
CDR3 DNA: TGTGCCAGCAGCCCCGGGGGACAGTGGGAAAACATTCAGTACTTC
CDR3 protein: CASSPGGQWENIQYF

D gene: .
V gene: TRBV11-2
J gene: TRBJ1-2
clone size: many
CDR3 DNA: TGTGCCAGCAGCGACAGGCGGGTTGGCTACACCTTC
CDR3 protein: CASSDRRVGYTF

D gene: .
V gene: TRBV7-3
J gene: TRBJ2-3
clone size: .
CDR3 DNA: TGTGCCAGCAGCTTAGCGGGTTCGGCAGATACGCAGTATTTT
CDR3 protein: CASSLAGSADTQYF

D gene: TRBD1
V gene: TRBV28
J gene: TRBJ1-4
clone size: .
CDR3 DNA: TGTGCCAGCACCCGGCTGGGGACAGGGGATGAAAAACTGTTTTTT
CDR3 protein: CASTRLGTGDEKLFF

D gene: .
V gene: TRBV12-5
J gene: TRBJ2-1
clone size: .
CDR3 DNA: TGTGCTAGTGGACTAGGGAGTTGGAGTGAGCAGTTCTTC
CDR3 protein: CASGLGSWSEQFF

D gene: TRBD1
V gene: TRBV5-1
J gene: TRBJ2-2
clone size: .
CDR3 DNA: TGCGCCAGCAGCACACTCGGACAGGTGGTTCCCGGGGAGCTGTTTTTT
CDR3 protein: CASSTLGQVVPGELFF

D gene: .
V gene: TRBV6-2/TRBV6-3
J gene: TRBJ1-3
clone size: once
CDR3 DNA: TGTGCCAGCAGCCGACCGACACCCGCCCCTGGAAACACCATATATTTT
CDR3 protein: CASSRPTPAPGNTIYF

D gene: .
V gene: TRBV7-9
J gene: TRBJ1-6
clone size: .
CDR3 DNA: TGTGCCAGCAGCTTCGCCCGCAGCGAGAGCTCCTATAATTCACCCCTCCACTTT
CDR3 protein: CASSFARSESSYNSPLHF

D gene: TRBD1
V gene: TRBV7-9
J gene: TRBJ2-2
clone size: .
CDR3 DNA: TGTGCCAGCAGCGTCCGGGACAGGGAGCCCGGGGAGCTGTTTTTT
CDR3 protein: CASSVRDREPGELFF

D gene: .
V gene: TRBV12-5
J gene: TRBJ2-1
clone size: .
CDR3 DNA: TGTGCTAGTGGTTTGGTAAACGGTAATGAGCAGTTCTTC
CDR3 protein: CASGLVNGNEQFF

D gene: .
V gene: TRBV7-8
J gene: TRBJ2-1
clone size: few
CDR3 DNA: TGTGCCAGCAGGCCATCTAGAGGGGGCAATGAGCAGTTCTTC
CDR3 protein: CASRPSRGGNEQFF

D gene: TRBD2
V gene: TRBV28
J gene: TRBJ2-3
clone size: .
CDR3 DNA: TGTGCCAGCAGTCCCCCGACTAGCGGGAGCGAGGGAGATACGCAGTATTTT
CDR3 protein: CASSPPTSGSEGDTQYF

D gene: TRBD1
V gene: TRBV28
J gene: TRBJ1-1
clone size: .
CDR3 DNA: TGTGCCAGCAGTTTACAACAGGGGGTGACGGCTTTCTTT
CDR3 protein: CASSLQQGVTAFF